The present T cell receptor (beta chain) was sequenced within a study of blood T cell repertoires in COVID-19. Produced via immunoSEQ multiplex PCR; TCRdb's table is partial and in-frame only. The sample includes 300,000 to 350,000 clones, approximately 85% of them seen just once. Trimming took 3 bases from V and 0 from J; bases not matched to a gene: 1. In germline, CDR1 is SEHNR, CDR2 FQNEAQ (reference sequence). This CDR3 spans 14 amino acids. Among Cohort 3 donors, those recovered had two negative PCRs, clearance, or symptom resolution. A word on this clone: The same CDR3 also results from other DNA sequences found in this sample.

The sequenced sample consisted of PBMCs or T cells enriched from blood (not recorded which). This TCR was recovered from a man aged 25-40 years who had recovered from COVID-19. V and J are TRBV7-9 and TRBJ1-1, with 7 bases identical to TRBD1. The chain's CDR3 is CASSLGQMNTEAFF. The CDR3 nucleotides are TGTGCCAGCAGCTTGGGACAGATGAACACTGAAGCTTTCTTT.